Presented here are 7 T cell receptor beta chains from one specimen sequenced in a study of shared clonotypes between healthy human individuals. Produced via immunoSEQ multiplex PCR; TCRdb's table is partial and in-frame only. The sample lists approximately 620,000 clones, roughly 97% occurring once. The sequenced material came from naive CD4+ T cells sorted from blood. The subset: CD45RA+ positively selected. The receptors stem from a woman aged 25 to 39 in good health.

This chain links TRBV18 with TRBJ1-4; TRBD1 agrees at 9 bases. The CDR3 has 17 residues. CDR1 is KGHSH and CDR2 is LQKENI in the germline V gene. V dropped 3 bases and J dropped 2; count of bases not matched to a gene: 7. The CDR3: CASSPGQGLSTNEKLFF. The CDR3 DNA reads as TGTGCCAGCTCACCGGGACAGGGATTGAGTACTAATGAAAAACTGTTTTTT.

The rearrangement links TRBV5-1 to TRBJ2-3; D ambiguous. The V gene's germline CDR1 is SGHRS and CDR2 YFSETQ. V lost 0 bases and J 5 bases, leaving 7 bases between the germline ends. There are 13 residues in the CDR3. CDR3 protein: CASSLGRGDTQYF. CDR3 nucleotide sequence: TGCGCCAGCAGCTTGGGGCGCGGAGATACGCAGTATTTT. Variable domain in full (rest from reference TRBV5-1 and TRBJ2-3): KAGVTQTPRYLIKTRGQQVTLSCSPISGHRSVSWYQQTPGQGLQFLFEYFSETQRNKGNFPGRFSGRQFSNSRSEMNVSTLELGDSALYLCASSLGRGDTQYFGPGTRLTVL.

J is TRBJ2-3 and V is TRBV6-5; D is undetermined. The CDR3 totals 16 residues. The V gene's germline CDR1 is MNHEY and CDR2 SVGAGI. V lost 2 bases and J lost 1, with 13 bases in between. CDR3 DNA sequence: TGTGCCAGCAGTTACCGGGCTCCCCGGCGCACAGATACGCAGTATTTT. It encodes CASSYRAPRRTDTQYF.

The rearrangement joins TRBV11-1 to TRBJ2-1; perhaps D is TRBD1 or TRBD2 (5 bases each). Germline assignment: CDR1 SGHAT and CDR2 FQDESV (reference sequence). V lost 3 bases to trimming and J lost 9 bases, with 18 bases between them. CDR3 length: 15 residues. The CDR3, as DNA: TGTGCCAGCAGCTTTCGGGACCTCACTCAGGGTGAGCAGTTCTTC. Translated, it gives CASSFRDLTQGEQFF.

The rearrangement uses TRBV28 and TRBJ1-5, with 9 positions matching TRBD1. CDR1 is MDHEN and CDR2 is SYDVKM in the germline V gene. The CDR3 contains 16 residues. V gave up 5 bases and J gave up 4 bases; unmatched junction bases: 9. The CDR3 protein is CASSPPGQGRNQPQHF. The CDR3 coding sequence is TGTGCCAGCAGTCCCCCGGGACAGGGAAGAAATCAGCCCCAGCATTTT.

The chain is built from TRBV7-7 and TRBJ2-5; D call uncertain. This CDR3 region has 13 residues. Looked up from germline, CDR1 is SSHAT and CDR2 is FNYEAQ (reference sequence). V was clipped by 3 bases and J by 4 bases, with 9 bases between them. The CDR3 nucleotides are TGTGCCAGCAGCTTTGCCGTCTCAGAGACCCAGTACTTC. Amino acids: CASSFAVSETQYF.

Here the CDR3 DNA reads TGTGCCAGCAGTGTTAGGGGGCGAGCCTATGGCTACACCTTC. Translating gives CASSVRGRAYGYTF. This chain joins TRBV2 and TRBJ1-2; 7 positions agree with TRBD1. V was clipped by 4 bases and J by 4 bases; unmatched bases: 6. This CDR3 spans 14 amino acids. Germline V gene lookup returns CDR1 SNHLY and CDR2 FYNNEI.